The 2 T cell receptor beta chains reported below all come from one sample, sequenced in a study of response to subunit inactivated influenza vaccine. Each CDR3 protein gets one entry after TCRdb re-called the RT-PCR reads with MiXCR. The table records around 300,000 distinct CDR3 sequences, 20% to 25% of them present only once. The sample was PBMCs from blood, taken approximately 20 months after vaccination. These receptors were collected from a man between 50 and 69 years old who received an inactivated influenza vaccine.

The rearrangement links TRBV7-2 to TRBJ2-1, with TRBD1 matching over 9 bases. Germline values: CDR1 SGHTA, CDR2 FQGNSA. V trimming: 5 bases; J trimming: 2 bases; junction bases outside the gene matches: 7. The length of the CDR3 is 16 residues. CDR3 coding DNA: TGTGCCAGCAGCAACAGGGGGCGGCGCACCTACAATGAGCAGTTCTTC. Its protein product is CASSNRGRRTYNEQFF. Filled out from reference TRBV7-2 and TRBJ2-1, the complete variable domain reads GAGVSQSPSNKVTEKGKDVELRCDPISGHTALYWYRQSLGQGLEFLIYFQGNSAPDKSGLPSDRFSAERTGGSVSTLTIQRTQQEDSAVYLCASSNRGRRTYNEQFFGPGTRLTVL.

There are a few counts of this clonotype. The chain has TRBV7-9 and TRBJ1-6; D call uncertain. V was clipped by 5 bases and J by 0 bases, with 2 bases between them. CDR3 length equals 13 residues. Germline values: CDR1 SEHNR, CDR2 FQNEAQ (reference sequence). CDR3 region: CASSVSYNSPLHF. The CDR3 nucleotides read TGTGCCAGCAGCGTCTCCTATAATTCACCCCTCCACTTT.